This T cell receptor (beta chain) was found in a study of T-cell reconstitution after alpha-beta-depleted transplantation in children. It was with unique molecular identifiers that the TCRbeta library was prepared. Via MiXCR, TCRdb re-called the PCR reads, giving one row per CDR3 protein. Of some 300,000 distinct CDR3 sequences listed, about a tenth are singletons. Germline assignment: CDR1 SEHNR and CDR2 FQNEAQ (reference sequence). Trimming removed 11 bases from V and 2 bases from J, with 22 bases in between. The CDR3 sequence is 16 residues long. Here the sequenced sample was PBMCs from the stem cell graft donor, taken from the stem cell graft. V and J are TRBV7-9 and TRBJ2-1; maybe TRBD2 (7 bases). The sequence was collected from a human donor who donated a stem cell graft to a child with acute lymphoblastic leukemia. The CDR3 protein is CARSEGGPETYNEQFF. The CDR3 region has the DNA TGTGCCCGCTCAGAGGGGGGGCCGGAAACCTACAATGAGCAGTTCTTC.